The 26 T cell receptor beta chains below were found in one sample sequenced in a study of OX40 agonist ivuxolimab in advanced cancers. Data came from immunoSEQ multiplex PCR; TCRdb stores just in-frame clones and leaves some out. The repertoire holds 30,000 to 35,000 clones, with approximately 79% as singletons. The sequencing here drew on CD4+ or CD8+ T cells sorted from blood, taken in a trial of the OX40 agonist ivuxolimab. The receptors stem from an adult with an advanced solid tumor such as melanoma, head and neck, liver or kidney cancer.

The chain employs TRBV27 and TRBJ2-2; D call uncertain. The CDR3 length is 12 residues. Trimming took 5 bases from V and 5 from J, leaving 6 bases between them. The germline V gene has CDR1 MNHEY and CDR2 SMNVEV (reference sequence). CDR3 protein: CASSIVTGELFF. CDR3 coding DNA: TGTGCCAGCAGTATCGTTACCGGGGAGCTGTTTTTT.

The CDR3, as DNA: TGTGCCAGTAACGTACGTCCGGATAGCAATCAGCCCCAGCATTTT. This sequence encodes CASNVRPDSNQPQHF. The chain couples TRBV19 to TRBJ1-5, with no clear D. The CDR3 has 15 amino acids. The ends were cut back, 7 bases at V and 0 bases at J, with 13 bases in the middle. Germline-derived CDR1 and CDR2 are LNHDA and SQIVND (reference sequence).

This rearrangement joins TRBV6-1 to TRBJ1-2; 9 positions match TRBD1. The CDR3 is 16 amino acids. V was pared by 2 bases and J by 2 bases, with 6 bases of the junction left unmatched. Germline CDR1 reads MNHNS; CDR2 reads SASEGT. The CDR3 loop reads CASSESDRGSNYGYTF. The CDR3 DNA reads TGTGCCAGCAGTGAATCCGACAGGGGGTCCAACTATGGCTACACCTTC.

The V call is TRBV18, the J call TRBJ2-7; D not resolved. CDR3 length: 14 residues. Germline V gene lookup returns CDR1 KGHSH and CDR2 LQKENI. The V end was cut by 6 bases, the J end by 0 bases, with 12 bases between. Here the CDR3 DNA reads TGTGCCAGCTCCCGGGCCCCCAGCTCCTACGAGCAGTACTTC. It specifies CASSRAPSSYEQYF.

This chain uses TRBV7-9 with TRBJ1-5; TRBD1 is a possible D gene (6 bases). The CDR3 totals 17 residues. Trimming stripped 5 bases from V and 6 bases from J, with 23 bases between. The germline V gene encodes CDR1 SEHNR and CDR2 FQNEAQ (reference sequence). The CDR3 here is CASSVLRRGPGTQPQHF. For the CDR3, the DNA is TGTGCCAGCAGCGTATTACGCCGGGGGCCGGGAACTCAGCCCCAGCATTTT.

The rearrangement joins TRBV4-1 to TRBJ1-2; weak D call: TRBD1 (5 bases). CDR1 is MGHRA and CDR2 is YSYEKL in the germline V gene. V lost 0 bases and J lost 4, with 15 bases in between. The length of the CDR3 is 16 residues. Written as DNA, the CDR3 is TGCGCCAGCAGCCAAGACCGGATACAGGAGGGCTATGGCTACACCTTC. It yields the protein CASSQDRIQEGYGYTF.

The V and J genes are TRBV7-3 and TRBJ1-1; D remains ambiguous. Germline CDR1 reads SGHTA; CDR2 reads FQGTGA. V dropped 4 bases and J dropped 4 bases, with 7 bases sitting between them. This CDR3 contains 12 residues. The CDR3 DNA is TGTGCCAGCAGCTCCTATACCACTGAAGCTTTCTTT. This sequence encodes CASSSYTTEAFF.

The rearrangement uses TRBV2 and TRBJ2-2, with D perhaps matching TRBD1 or TRBD2 (6 bases each). The length of the CDR3 is 15 residues. V lost 3 bases and J lost 1, with 9 bases in between. The germline gives CDR1 SNHLY, CDR2 FYNNEI. For the CDR3, the DNA is TGTGCCAGCAGTGAGGAGGGACAGAACACCGGGGAGCTGTTTTTT. Protein: CASSEEGQNTGELFF.

This clone came up a few times. Other DNA sequences in the same sample also yield this CDR3. V gene TRBV7-9 combines with J gene TRBJ1-5; possible D gene TRBD1, 5 bases. The germline V gene has CDR1 SEHNR and CDR2 FQNEAQ (reference sequence). V lost 6 bases and J lost 4, with 10 bases in between. CDR3 length equals 13 residues. CDR3 protein: CASSSTVNQPQHF. CDR3 DNA: TGTGCCAGCAGTTCGACAGTTAATCAGCCCCAGCATTTT.

The V and J genes are TRBV2 and TRBJ2-5; TRBD2 aligns across 12 bases. CDR1 is SNHLY, CDR2 FYNNEI, per germline. The CDR3 runs to 19 residues. V was clipped by 3 bases and J by 2 bases; unmatched bases: 13. The CDR3 nucleotides are TGTGCCAGCAGTGACCCCTCCGATCCCCTAGCGGGGGGGCAAGAGACCCAGTACTTC. Protein: CASSDPSDPLAGGQETQYF.

The gene calls are TRBV18 and TRBJ2-3; a possible D gene is TRBD1 (6 bases). V shed 1 base and J shed 3 bases, with 14 bases lying between them. Germline V gene data show CDR1 as KGHSH and CDR2 as LQKENI. This CDR3 contains 16 residues. The CDR3 nucleotides are TGTGCCAGCTCACCACAACCCACAGGGTGGACAGATACGCAGTATTTT. It specifies CASSPQPTGWTDTQYF.

This chain connects TRBV7-9 to TRBJ2-4; D gene ambiguous. Trimming left V 3 bases short and J 1 base short, with 13 bases between. There are 16 residues in the CDR3. From germline, CDR1 is SEHNR and CDR2 FQNEAQ (reference sequence). Here the CDR3 reads CASSLGLLSAKNIQYF. CDR3 coding DNA: TGTGCCAGCAGCTTGGGTTTACTATCGGCCAAAAACATTCAGTACTTC. The complete variable domain, with remaining parts taken from reference TRBV7-9 and TRBJ2-4, reads DTGVSQNPRHKITKRGQNVTFRCDPISEHNRLYWYRQTLGQGPEFLTYFQNEAQLEKSRLLSDRFSAERPKGSFSTLEIQRTEQGDSAMYLCASSLGLLSAKNIQYFGAGTRLSVL.

This clone was picked up a small number of times. J is TRBJ2-5 and V is TRBV9; 14 bases align to TRBD2. Germline trimming cut 2 bases from V and 3 bases from J; bases unmatched to any gene: 6. The germline gives CDR1 SGDLS, CDR2 YYNGEE. The CDR3 runs 17 residues. Written as DNA, the CDR3 is TGTGCCAGCAGCGTGGGACTAGCGGGGGTAGTAGAAGAGACCCAGTACTTC. It codes for CASSVGLAGVVEETQYF. Supplemented by reference TRBV9 and TRBJ2-5, the full variable domain reads DSGVTQTPKHLITATGQRVTLRCSPRSGDLSVYWYQQSLDQGLQFLIQYYNGEERAKGNILERFSAQQFPDLHSELNLSSLELGDSALYFCASSVGLAGVVEETQYFGPGTRLLVL.

The CDR3 bases are TGTGCCAGCATAGGGACAGCCTACGAGCAGTACTTC. Translation gives CASIGTAYEQYF. J is TRBJ2-7 and V is TRBV2; 7 nucleotides agree with TRBD1. CDR1 is SNHLY and CDR2 is FYNNEI in the germline V gene. V dropped 7 bases and J dropped 2; count of bases not matched to a gene: 2. This CDR3 is 12 amino acids long.

V gene TRBV5-4 combines with J gene TRBJ1-2; D is perhaps TRBD1 (5 bases). The CDR3 runs to 12 residues. Germline loops: CDR1 SGHNT, CDR2 YYREEE (reference sequence). Trimming pared 4 bases from V and 7 bases from J, leaving 11 bases between. CDR3 residues: CASSPGTGGYTF. CDR3 DNA: TGTGCCAGCAGCCCTGGGACGGGTGGCTACACCTTC.

The rearrangement uses TRBV4-1 and TRBJ1-1; D uncertain. Trimming cost V 0 bases and J 0 bases, with 14 bases left between them. Germline V gene data show CDR1 as MGHRA and CDR2 as YSYEKL. The CDR3 sequence is 17 residues long. In DNA, the CDR3 is TGCGCCAGCAGCCAAGATGATGCAGACTGGATGAACACTGAAGCTTTCTTT. It is translated as CASSQDDADWMNTEAFF.

CDR3 nucleotides: TGTGCCAGCAGCGTCCAGGTTACCTACGAGCAGTACTTC. The encoded protein is CASSVQVTYEQYF. The chain uses TRBV27 and TRBJ2-7; D is unclear. This CDR3 has 13 amino acids. CDR1 is MNHEY and CDR2 is SMNVEV in the germline V gene (reference sequence). Trimming pared 6 bases from V and 2 bases from J, leaving 11 bases between.

CDR3 region: CAISLDALGIGGYTF. CDR3 nucleotide sequence: TGTGCCATCAGTCTGGACGCACTGGGTATTGGAGGCTACACCTTC. V and J are TRBV10-3 and TRBJ1-2; no clear D. Trimming stripped 5 bases from V and 8 bases from J, with 21 bases between. The CDR3 spans 15 residues. CDR1 is ENHRY and CDR2 is SYGVKD in the germline V gene.

The chain recombines TRBV7-6 with TRBJ1-4, with a weak D call TRBD1 (6 bases). Per the germline V gene, CDR1 is SGHVS and CDR2 is FNYEAQ. The germline V and J ends were trimmed by 3 bases and 0 bases, with 8 bases remaining between them. CDR3 length: 15 residues. This chain's CDR3 is CASSFKGATNEKLFF. Here the CDR3 DNA reads TGTGCCAGCAGCTTTAAGGGGGCAACTAATGAAAAACTGTTTTTT. The full variable domain, with the rest looked up from reference TRBV7-6 and TRBJ1-4, is GAGVSQSPRYKVTKRGQDVALRCDPISGHVSLYWYRQALGQGPEFLTYFNYEAQQDKSGLPNDRFSAERPEGSISTLTIQRTEQRDSAMYRCASSFKGATNEKLFFGSGTQLSVL.

The chain links TRBV7-8 to TRBJ2-5, with TRBD2 as a possible D gene (5 bases). This CDR3 spans 11 amino acids. Per germline, CDR1 SGHVS and CDR2 FQNEAQ. Deletions cut 2 bases from V and 9 bases from J, with 7 bases between. The CDR3 DNA sequence: TGTGCCAGCAGCTTATCGGGGTCCCAGTACTTC. Translating gives CASSLSGSQYF.

J is TRBJ1-2 and V is TRBV7-9; 7 nucleotides match TRBD1. This CDR3 has 14 amino acids. The V and J ends lost 5 bases and 8 bases, in that order; junction bases with no gene match: 11. The germline CDR1 and CDR2 sequences are SEHNR and FQNEAQ (reference sequence). The CDR3, as DNA: TGTGCCAGCAGCCCCGACAGGGCATGGGAAGGCTACACCTTC. Its protein is CASSPDRAWEGYTF. Full variable domain (rest looked up from reference TRBV7-9 and TRBJ1-2): DTGVSQNPRHKITKRGQNVTFRCDPISEHNRLYWYRQTLGQGPEFLTYFQNEAQLEKSRLLSDRFSAERPKGSFSTLEIQRTEQGDSAMYLCASSPDRAWEGYTFGSGTRLTVV.

The rearrangement links TRBV4-1 to TRBJ2-1; 9 bases are a match to TRBD2. The V gene end was trimmed by 1 base and the J gene end by 2 bases; junction bases not matched to a gene: 6. This CDR3 is 17 amino acids long. Germline CDR1 and CDR2: MGHRA and YSYEKL. The CDR3 spells CASSQVWRGGTYNEQFF. The CDR3 nucleotides read TGCGCCAGCAGCCAAGTTTGGCGGGGGGGAACCTACAATGAGCAGTTCTTC.

The gene calls are TRBV6-5 and TRBJ1-2; D is uncertain. Germline CDR1 reads MNHEY; CDR2 reads SVGAGI. This CDR3 region has 12 residues. Here the CDR3 reads CGTKGSPYGYTF. The CDR3 DNA reads TGTGGCACCAAGGGTTCGCCCTATGGCTACACCTTC.

This clone was detected a few times. The chain recombines TRBV6-5 with TRBJ1-1, with a possible D match to TRBD1 (5 bases). This CDR3 spans 13 amino acids. With 10 bases removed from V and 5 bases from J, the gap between germline ends came to 17 bases. Germline CDR1 and CDR2: MNHEY and SVGAGI. The DNA for the CDR3 is TGTGCCACAACAGAGGGGTGGGAAACTGAAGCTTTCTTT. Amino acids: CATTEGWETEAFF.

There are a few counts of this clone. CDR3 amino acids: CASSSRQGPYNEQFF. In DNA, the CDR3 is TGTGCCAGCAGCTCGAGACAGGGCCCCTACAATGAGCAGTTCTTC. V is TRBV13 and J is TRBJ2-1; TRBD1 aligns across 7 bases. This CDR3 has 15 amino acids. Per germline, CDR1 PRHDT and CDR2 FYEKMQ (reference sequence). Trimming at V came to 4 bases and at J to 2 bases, leaving 5 bases not matched to a gene.

This clone was recorded once. The rearrangement joins TRBV6-1 to TRBJ1-2; D may be TRBD1 (5 bases). Trimming took off 2 bases at V and 11 bases at J, with 15 bases between the two ends. Germline CDR1 reads MNHNS; CDR2 reads SASEGT. This CDR3 region has 13 residues. The CDR3 is CASSEPLNQGYTF. For the CDR3, the DNA is TGTGCCAGCAGTGAACCCCTAAACCAGGGATACACCTTC.